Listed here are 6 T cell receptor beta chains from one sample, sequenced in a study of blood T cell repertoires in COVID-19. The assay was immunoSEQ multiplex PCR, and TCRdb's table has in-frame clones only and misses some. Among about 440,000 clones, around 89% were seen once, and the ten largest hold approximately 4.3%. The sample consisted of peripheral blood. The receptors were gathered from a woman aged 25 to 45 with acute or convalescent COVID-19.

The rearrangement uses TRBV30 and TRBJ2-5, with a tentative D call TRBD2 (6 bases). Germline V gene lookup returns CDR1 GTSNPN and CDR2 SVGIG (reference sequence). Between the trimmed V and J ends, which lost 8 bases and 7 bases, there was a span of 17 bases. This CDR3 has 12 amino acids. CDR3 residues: CAPSETEGTQYF. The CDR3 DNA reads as TGTGCCCCATCTGAGACGGAGGGGACCCAGTACTTC.

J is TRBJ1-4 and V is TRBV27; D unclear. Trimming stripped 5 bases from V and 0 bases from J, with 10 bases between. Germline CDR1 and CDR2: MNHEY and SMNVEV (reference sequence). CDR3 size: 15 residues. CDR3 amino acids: CASSPGSATNEKLFF. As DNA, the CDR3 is TGTGCCAGCAGTCCGGGGTCTGCAACTAATGAAAAACTGTTTTTT.

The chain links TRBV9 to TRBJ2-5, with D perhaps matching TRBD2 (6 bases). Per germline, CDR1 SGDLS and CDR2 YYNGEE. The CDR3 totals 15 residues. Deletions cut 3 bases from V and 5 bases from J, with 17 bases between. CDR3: CASSAGAGRLETQYF. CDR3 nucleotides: TGTGCCAGCAGCGCCGGGGCGGGGCGTTTGGAGACCCAGTACTTC. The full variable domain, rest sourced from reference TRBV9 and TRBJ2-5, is DSGVTQTPKHLITATGQRVTLRCSPRSGDLSVYWYQQSLDQGLQFLIQYYNGEERAKGNILERFSAQQFPDLHSELNLSSLELGDSALYFCASSAGAGRLETQYFGPGTRLLVL.

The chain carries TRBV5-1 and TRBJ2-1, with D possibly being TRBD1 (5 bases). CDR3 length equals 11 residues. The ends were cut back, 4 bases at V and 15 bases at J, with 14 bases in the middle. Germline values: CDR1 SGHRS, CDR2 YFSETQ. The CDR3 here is CASSVSGFRFF. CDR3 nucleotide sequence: TGCGCCAGCAGCGTCTCAGGGTTTCGGTTCTTC. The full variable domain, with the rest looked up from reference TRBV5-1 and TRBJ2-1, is KAGVTQTPRYLIKTRGQQVTLSCSPISGHRSVSWYQQTPGQGLQFLFEYFSETQRNKGNFPGRFSGRQFSNSRSEMNVSTLELGDSALYLCASSVSGFRFFGPGTRLTVL.

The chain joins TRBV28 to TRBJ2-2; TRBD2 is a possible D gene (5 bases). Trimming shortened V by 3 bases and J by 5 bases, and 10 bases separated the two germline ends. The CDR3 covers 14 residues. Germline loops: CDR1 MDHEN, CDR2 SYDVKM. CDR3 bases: TGTGCCAGCAGTTTGTCTAGCATAACCGGGGAGCTGTTTTTT. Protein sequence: CASSLSSITGELFF.

The CDR3 here is CASKDREVDGYTF. In DNA form, the CDR3 reads TGTGCCAGCAAGGACAGGGAAGTGGATGGCTACACCTTC. The rearrangement joins TRBV6-5 to TRBJ1-2; 8 nucleotides line up with TRBD1. The ends lost 7 bases at V and 6 bases at J; junction bases unmatched: 7. CDR3 length: 13 amino acids. Germline V gene sequence: CDR1 MNHEY, CDR2 SVGAGI.